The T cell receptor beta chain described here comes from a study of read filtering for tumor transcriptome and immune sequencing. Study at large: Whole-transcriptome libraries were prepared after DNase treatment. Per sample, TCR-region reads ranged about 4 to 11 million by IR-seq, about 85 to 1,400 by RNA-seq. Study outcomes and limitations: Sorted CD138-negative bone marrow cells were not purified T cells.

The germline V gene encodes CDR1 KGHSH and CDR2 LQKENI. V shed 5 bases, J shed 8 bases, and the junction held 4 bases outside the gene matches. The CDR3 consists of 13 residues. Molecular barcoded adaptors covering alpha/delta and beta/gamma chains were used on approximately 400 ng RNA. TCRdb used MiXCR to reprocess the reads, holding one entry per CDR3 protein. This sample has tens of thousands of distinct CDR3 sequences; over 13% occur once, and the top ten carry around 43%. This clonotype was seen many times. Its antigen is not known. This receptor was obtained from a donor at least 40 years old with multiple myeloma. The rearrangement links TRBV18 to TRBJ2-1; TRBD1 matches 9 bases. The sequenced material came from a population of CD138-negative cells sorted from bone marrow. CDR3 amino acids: CASSSGTGYEQFF. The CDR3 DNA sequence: TGTGCCAGCTCATCCGGGACAGGGTATGAGCAGTTCTTC.